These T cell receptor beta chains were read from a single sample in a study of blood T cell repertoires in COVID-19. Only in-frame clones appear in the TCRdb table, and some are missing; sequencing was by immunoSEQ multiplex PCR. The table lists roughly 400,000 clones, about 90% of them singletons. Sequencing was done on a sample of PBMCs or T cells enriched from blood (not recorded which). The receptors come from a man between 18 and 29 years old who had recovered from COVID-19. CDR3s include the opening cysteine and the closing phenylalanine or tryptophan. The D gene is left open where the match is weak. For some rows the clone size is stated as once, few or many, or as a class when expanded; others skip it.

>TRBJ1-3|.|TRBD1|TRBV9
CASSAPLQGDAGNTIYF
TGTGCCAGCAGCGCCCCACTACAGGGGGACGCTGGAAACACCATATATTTT
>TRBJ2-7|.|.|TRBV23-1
CASSQIVGGTGEQYF
TGCGCCAGCAGTCAGATCGTTGGGGGCACGGGGGAGCAGTACTTC
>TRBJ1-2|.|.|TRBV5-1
CASSLNVRDTYTF
TGCGCCAGCAGCCTTAATGTCCGGGACACTTACACCTTC
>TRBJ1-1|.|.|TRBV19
CASSPRAVNTEAFF
TGTGCCAGTTCTCCGAGGGCAGTAAACACTGAAGCTTTCTTT
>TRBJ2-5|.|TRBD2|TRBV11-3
CASSLVASGGSLGTQYF
TGTGCCAGCAGCTTAGTGGCCAGCGGGGGCTCCTTGGGGACCCAGTACTTC
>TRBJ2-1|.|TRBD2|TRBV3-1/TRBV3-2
CASSQAAAGGPILNEQFF
TGTGCCAGCAGCCAAGCTGCGGCGGGGGGCCCCATCCTCAATGAGCAGTTCTTC
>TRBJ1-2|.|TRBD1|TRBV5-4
CASSLTGTGRLYGYTF
TGTGCCAGCAGCTTAACCGGGACAGGGAGGCTCTATGGCTACACCTTC
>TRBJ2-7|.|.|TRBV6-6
CASSPKVLLASGTYEQYF
TGTGCCAGCAGTCCGAAGGTTCTACTAGCATCGGGGACCTACGAGCAGTACTTC
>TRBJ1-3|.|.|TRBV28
CASRPPGVSSGNTIYF
TGTGCCAGCAGGCCTCCAGGGGTGAGCTCTGGAAACACCATATATTTT
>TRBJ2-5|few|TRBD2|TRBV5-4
CASVATSGNQETQYF
TGTGCCAGCGTCGCGACTAGCGGGAACCAAGAGACCCAGTACTTC
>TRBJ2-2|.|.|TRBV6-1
CASSDNPSTGELFF
TGTGCCAGCAGTGATAATCCTAGCACCGGGGAGCTGTTTTTT
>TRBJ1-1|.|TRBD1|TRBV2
CASGTGGTEAFF
TGTGCCAGCGGGACAGGGGGCACTGAAGCTTTCTTT
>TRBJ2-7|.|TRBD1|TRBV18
CASSAGQGFYEQYF
TGTGCCAGCTCCGCGGGACAGGGGTTCTACGAGCAGTACTTC
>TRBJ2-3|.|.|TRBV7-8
CASSLSGSTDTQYF
TGTGCCAGCAGCCTAAGCGGAAGCACAGATACGCAGTATTTT
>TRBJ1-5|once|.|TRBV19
CASSARADNSNQPQHF
TGTGCCAGTAGTGCCAGGGCCGATAATAGCAATCAGCCCCAGCATTTT
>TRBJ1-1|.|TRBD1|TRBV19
CASSTDRGTEAFF
TGTGCCAGTAGTACGGACAGGGGGACTGAAGCTTTCTTT
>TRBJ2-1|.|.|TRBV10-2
CASSAGQLSYNEQFF
TGCGCCAGCAGTGCCGGACAGTTATCCTACAATGAGCAGTTCTTC
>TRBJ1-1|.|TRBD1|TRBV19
CASSIFWQGVVEAEAFF
TGTGCCAGTAGTATATTTTGGCAGGGGGTGGTCGAAGCTGAAGCTTTCTTT
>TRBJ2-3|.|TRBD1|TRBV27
CASRRTGQATDTQYF
TGTGCCAGCCGACGAACGGGACAGGCCACAGATACGCAGTATTTT
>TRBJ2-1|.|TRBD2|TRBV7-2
CASSPQREAYNEQFF
TGTGCCAGCAGCCCCCAGCGGGAGGCGTACAATGAGCAGTTCTTC
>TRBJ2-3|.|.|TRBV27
CASSLRPTRRSTDTQYF
TGTGCCAGCAGTTTAAGGCCGACTAGGAGAAGCACAGATACGCAGTATTTT
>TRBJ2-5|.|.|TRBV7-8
CASSLAGSMAETQYF
TGTGCCAGCAGCTTAGCCGGGTCGATGGCAGAGACCCAGTACTTC
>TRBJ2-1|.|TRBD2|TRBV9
CASSPSLLLAGGMYNEQFF
TGTGCCAGCAGCCCCTCGTTATTACTAGCGGGAGGGATGTACAATGAGCAGTTCTTC
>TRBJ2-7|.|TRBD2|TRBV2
CASSPAGRGEQYF
TGTGCCAGCAGTCCAGCTGGGAGGGGCGAGCAGTACTTC
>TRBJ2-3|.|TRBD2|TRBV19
CASSPRGGRGTQYF
TGTGCCAGTAGTCCACGGGGGGGCCGTGGTACGCAGTATTTT
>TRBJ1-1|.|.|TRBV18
CASSPPRSGGLDTEAFF
TGTGCCAGCTCACCACCCAGGTCGGGAGGGTTGGACACTGAAGCTTTCTTT
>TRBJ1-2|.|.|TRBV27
CASSPSGNGYGYTF
TGTGCCAGCAGTCCATCGGGGAACGGCTATGGCTACACCTTC
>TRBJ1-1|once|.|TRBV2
CASTRSDGNTEAFF
TGTGCCAGCACCCGAAGCGATGGGAACACTGAAGCTTTCTTT
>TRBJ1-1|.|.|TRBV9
CASSARNLNTEAFF
TGTGCCAGCAGCGCCAGAAACCTGAACACTGAAGCTTTCTTT
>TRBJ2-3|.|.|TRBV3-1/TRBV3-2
CASSQGVSTDTQYF
TGTGCCAGCAGCCAAGGCGTCTCAACAGATACGCAGTATTTT
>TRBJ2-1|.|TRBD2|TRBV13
CASSLGLMGLAGVKGDEQFF
TGTGCCAGCAGCTTGGGCCTGATGGGACTAGCGGGAGTAAAAGGGGATGAGCAGTTCTTC
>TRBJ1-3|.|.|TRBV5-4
CASSLAQNSGNTIYF
TGTGCCAGCAGCTTGGCTCAGAACTCTGGAAACACCATATATTTT
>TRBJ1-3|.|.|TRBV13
CASSPRQNSNTIYF
TGTGCCAGCAGCCCTAGACAGAATTCAAACACCATATATTTT
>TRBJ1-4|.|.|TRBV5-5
CASSLRQSESRANEKLFF
TGTGCCAGCAGCTTGCGACAGTCGGAGTCTCGAGCTAATGAAAAACTGTTTTTT
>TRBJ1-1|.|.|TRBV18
CASSPVGGTAAFF
TGTGCCAGCTCACCCGTAGGCGGAACCGCGGCTTTCTTT
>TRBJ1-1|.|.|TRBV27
CASSLLSGGEAFF
TGTGCCAGCAGTTTGCTGTCCGGGGGTGAAGCTTTCTTT
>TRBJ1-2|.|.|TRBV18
CASSPPQGRYGYTF
TGTGCCAGCTCACCACCACAGGGAAGATATGGCTACACCTTC
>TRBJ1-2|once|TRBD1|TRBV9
CASSAAGTGGGYTF
TGTGCCAGCAGCGCCGCCGGGACAGGGGGTGGCTACACCTTC
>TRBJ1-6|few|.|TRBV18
CASSPYPGLLGSSYNSPLHF
TGTGCCAGCTCACCCTACCCGGGACTACTCGGATCCTCCTATAATTCACCCCTCCACTTT
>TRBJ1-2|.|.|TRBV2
CASSDGWEANYGYTF
TGTGCCAGCAGTGACGGATGGGAGGCTAACTATGGCTACACCTTC
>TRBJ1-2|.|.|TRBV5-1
CASSLDGNYGYTF
TGCGCCAGCAGCTTGGACGGTAACTATGGCTACACCTTC
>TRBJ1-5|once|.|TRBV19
CASSIGGAQPQHF
TGTGCCAGTAGTATTGGGGGGGCTCAGCCCCAGCATTTT
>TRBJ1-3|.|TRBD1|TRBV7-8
CASSRRQGLGDTIYF
TGTGCCAGCAGCCGCCGACAGGGTTTAGGGGACACCATATATTTT
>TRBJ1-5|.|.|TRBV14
CASSQDEKQLRVGCQPQHF
TGTGCCAGCAGCCAAGATGAGAAACAGTTGAGGGTGGGTTGTCAGCCCCAGCATTTT
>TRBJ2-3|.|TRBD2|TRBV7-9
CASSPSIVTSGFTDTQYF
TGTGCCAGCAGCCCTAGCATTGTAACTAGCGGATTCACAGATACGCAGTATTTT
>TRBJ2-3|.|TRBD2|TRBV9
CASSAGTSGRDTQYF
TGTGCCAGCAGCGCCGGGACTAGCGGGAGAGATACGCAGTATTTT
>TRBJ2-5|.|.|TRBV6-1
CASSELGGHQETQYF
TGTGCCAGCAGTGAGCTCGGGGGGCACCAAGAGACCCAGTACTTC
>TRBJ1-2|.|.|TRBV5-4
CASSLVRSADCTF
TGTGCCAGCAGCCTCGTAAGATCTGCTGACTGCACCTTC
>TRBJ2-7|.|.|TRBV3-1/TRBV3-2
CASSQADLGQGEQYF
TGTGCCAGCAGCCAGGCGGACCTGGGGCAGGGCGAGCAGTACTTC